These T cell receptor beta chains were read from a single sample in a study of technical replicates of blood from several donors. Libraries were prepared by immunoSEQ multiplex PCR; TCRdb keeps only in-frame clonotypes and omits some of them. The profile covers about 75,000 clones, with about nine tenths appearing a single time and approximately 0.34% taken by the ten largest. Material: T cells isolated from PBMCs. The receptor source for this set is a human donor in good health. Some clones in this sample may be carry-over from other donors' samples. Each CDR3 is given without its conserved first and last residue. The D gene is left open where the match is weak.

J: TRBJ1-2; V: TRBV6-4; D: .; CDR3: ASSIEGEGLYGYT
J: TRBJ2-7; V: TRBV4-1; D: .; CDR3: ASSQGQYYEQY
J: TRBJ1-2; V: TRBV27; D: .; CDR3: ASSPGASYGYT
J: TRBJ1-3; V: TRBV5-5; D: .; CDR3: ASSPAIRVDGNTIY
J: TRBJ1-5; V: TRBV11-2; D: TRBD1; CDR3: ASSLGGWGTGREGAAPH
J: TRBJ2-7; V: TRBV5-1; D: TRBD2; CDR3: ASSSHPGTRIYEQY
J: TRBJ1-4; V: TRBV6-1; D: .; CDR3: ASSEAWQGNEKLF
J: TRBJ1-2; V: TRBV5-1; D: .; CDR3: ASSLGGGADYGYT
J: TRBJ2-1; V: TRBV5-1; D: .; CDR3: ASSLKGVHEQF
J: TRBJ2-5; V: TRBV18; D: TRBD1; CDR3: ASSPMDREGETQY
J: TRBJ2-6; V: TRBV29-1; D: TRBD2; CDR3: SVGTSGRGSGANVLT
J: TRBJ2-1; V: TRBV7-2; D: .; CDR3: ASRRGRGSYNEQF
J: TRBJ2-7; V: TRBV19; D: TRBD2; CDR3: ASSIIAGLGIYEQY
J: TRBJ2-6; V: TRBV29-1; D: TRBD1; CDR3: SVARQGSGANVLT
J: TRBJ2-1; V: TRBV19; D: .; CDR3: ASTSGLAGLDEQF
J: TRBJ2-3; V: TRBV7-9; D: .; CDR3: ASSVSRVTDTQY
J: TRBJ2-7; V: TRBV4-1; D: .; CDR3: ASSQGEGGYEQY
J: TRBJ1-6; V: TRBV19; D: .; CDR3: ASRAMNNSPLH
J: TRBJ2-7; V: TRBV30; D: .; CDR3: AWSQQGVYEQY
J: TRBJ2-1; V: TRBV2; D: .; CDR3: ASSEQGPFSYNEQF
J: TRBJ2-6; V: TRBV21-1; D: .; CDR3: ASSRDRGSGANVLT
J: TRBJ2-3; V: TRBV4-1; D: .; CDR3: ASSQEDLVAESTDTQY
J: TRBJ1-1; V: TRBV11-2; D: TRBD1; CDR3: ASSVDRAINTEAF
J: TRBJ2-7; V: TRBV5-1; D: TRBD2; CDR3: ASSARLAGGFDEQY
J: TRBJ1-1; V: TRBV11-3; D: .; CDR3: ASSLGYRVVNTEAF
J: TRBJ1-1; V: TRBV4-1; D: .; CDR3: ASSHGQSSHQGEAF
J: TRBJ2-3; V: TRBV27; D: TRBD2; CDR3: ASSFRTGTSDTDTQY
J: TRBJ2-3; V: TRBV14; D: .; CDR3: ASSQERVSTDTQY
J: TRBJ2-7; V: TRBV5-5; D: .; CDR3: ASSSQGTYEQY
J: TRBJ2-2; V: TRBV2; D: .; CDR3: ASRRDSRTGELF
J: TRBJ2-7; V: TRBV5-1; D: TRBD1; CDR3: ASSFGTYRGPSPSSYEQY